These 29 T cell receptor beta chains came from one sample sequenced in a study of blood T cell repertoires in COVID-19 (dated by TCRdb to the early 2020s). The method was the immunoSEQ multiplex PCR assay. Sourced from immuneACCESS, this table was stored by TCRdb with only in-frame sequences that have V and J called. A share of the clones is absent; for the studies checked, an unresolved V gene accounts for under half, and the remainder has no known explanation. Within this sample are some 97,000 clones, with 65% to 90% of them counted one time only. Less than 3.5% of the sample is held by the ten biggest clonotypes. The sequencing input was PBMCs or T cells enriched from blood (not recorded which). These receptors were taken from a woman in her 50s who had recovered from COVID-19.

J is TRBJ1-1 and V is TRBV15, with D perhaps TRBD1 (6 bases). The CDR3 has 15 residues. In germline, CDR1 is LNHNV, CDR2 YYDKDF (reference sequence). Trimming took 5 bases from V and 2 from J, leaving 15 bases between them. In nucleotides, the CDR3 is TGTGCCACCAGCCCCCGAGGGGGGGATAACACTGAAGCTTTCTTT. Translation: CATSPRGGDNTEAFF.

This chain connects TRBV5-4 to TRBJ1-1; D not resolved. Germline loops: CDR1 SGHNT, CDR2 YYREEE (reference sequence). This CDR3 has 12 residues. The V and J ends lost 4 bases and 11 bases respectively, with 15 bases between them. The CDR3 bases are TGTGCCAGCAGCGGAGAGACCCTGAGGGCTTTCTTT. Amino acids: CASSGETLRAFF.

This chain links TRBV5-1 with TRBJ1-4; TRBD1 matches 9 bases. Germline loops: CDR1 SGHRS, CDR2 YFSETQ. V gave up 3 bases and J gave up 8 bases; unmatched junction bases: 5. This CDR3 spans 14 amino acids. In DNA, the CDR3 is TGCGCCAGCAGCTCCGGGACAGGGCAGGAAAAACTGTTTTTT. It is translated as CASSSGTGQEKLFF.

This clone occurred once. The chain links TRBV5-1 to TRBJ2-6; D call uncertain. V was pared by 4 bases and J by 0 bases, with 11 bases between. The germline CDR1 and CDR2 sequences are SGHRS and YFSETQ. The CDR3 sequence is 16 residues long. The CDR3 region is CASSPLLVSGANVLTF. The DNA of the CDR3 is TGCGCCAGCAGCCCACTCCTTGTCTCTGGGGCCAACGTCCTGACTTTC.

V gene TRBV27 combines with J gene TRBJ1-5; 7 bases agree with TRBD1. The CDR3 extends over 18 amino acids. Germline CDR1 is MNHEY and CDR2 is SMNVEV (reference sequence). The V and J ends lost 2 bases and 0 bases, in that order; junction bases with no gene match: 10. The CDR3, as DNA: TGTGCCAGCAGTTTAAGGGGGCCCGGGACGGTTAGCAATCAGCCCCAGCATTTT. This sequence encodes CASSLRGPGTVSNQPQHF.

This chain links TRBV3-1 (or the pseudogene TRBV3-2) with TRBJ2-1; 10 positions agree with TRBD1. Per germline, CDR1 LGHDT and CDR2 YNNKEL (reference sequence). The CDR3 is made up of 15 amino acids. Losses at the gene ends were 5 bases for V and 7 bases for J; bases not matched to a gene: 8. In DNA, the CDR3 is TGTGCCAGCAGCTCCCGGGACAGGGGTGGAAATGAGCAGTTCTTC. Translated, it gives CASSSRDRGGNEQFF.

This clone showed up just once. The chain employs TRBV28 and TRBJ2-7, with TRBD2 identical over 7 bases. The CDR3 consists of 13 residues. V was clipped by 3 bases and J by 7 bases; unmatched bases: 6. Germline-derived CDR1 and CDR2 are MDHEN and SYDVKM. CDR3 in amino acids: CASSFRGVGEQYF. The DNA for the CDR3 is TGTGCCAGCAGTTTTCGGGGGGTAGGGGAGCAGTACTTC.

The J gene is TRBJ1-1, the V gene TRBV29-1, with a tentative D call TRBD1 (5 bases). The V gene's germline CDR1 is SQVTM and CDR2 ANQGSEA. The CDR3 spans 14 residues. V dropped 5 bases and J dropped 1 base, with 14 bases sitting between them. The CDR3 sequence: CSVSVRGRNTEAFF. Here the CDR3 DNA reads TGCAGCGTTTCGGTGCGGGGCAGGAACACTGAAGCTTTCTTT.

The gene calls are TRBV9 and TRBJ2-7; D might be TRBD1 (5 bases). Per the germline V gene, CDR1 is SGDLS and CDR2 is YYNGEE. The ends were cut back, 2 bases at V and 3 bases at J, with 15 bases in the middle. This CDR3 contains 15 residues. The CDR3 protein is CASSVSPTVGYEQYF. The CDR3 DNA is TGTGCCAGCAGCGTCTCCCCGACAGTAGGCTACGAGCAGTACTTC.

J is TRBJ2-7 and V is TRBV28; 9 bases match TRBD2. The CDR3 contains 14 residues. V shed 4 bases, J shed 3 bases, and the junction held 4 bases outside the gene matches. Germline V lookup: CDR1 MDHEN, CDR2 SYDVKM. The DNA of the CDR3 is TGTGCCAGCAGTTGGGGTAGCGGGAGCTACGAGCAGTACTTC. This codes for CASSWGSGSYEQYF.

The CDR3 region is CASRGQLMTEAFF. CDR3 coding DNA: TGTGCCAGCAGGGGACAGTTAATGACTGAAGCTTTCTTT. This chain connects TRBV2 to TRBJ1-1; 7 positions agree with TRBD1. Trimming took 6 bases from V and 5 from J; bases not matched to a gene: 6. This CDR3 has 13 amino acids. Germline CDR1 reads SNHLY; CDR2 reads FYNNEI.

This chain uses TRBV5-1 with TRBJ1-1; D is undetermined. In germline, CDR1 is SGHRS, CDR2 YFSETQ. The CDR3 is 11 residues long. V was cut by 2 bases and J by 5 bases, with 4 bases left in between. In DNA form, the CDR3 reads TGCGCCAGCAGCTTTCAGACTGAAGCTTTCTTT. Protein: CASSFQTEAFF. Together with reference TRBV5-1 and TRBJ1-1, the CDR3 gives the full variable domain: KAGVTQTPRYLIKTRGQQVTLSCSPISGHRSVSWYQQTPGQGLQFLFEYFSETQRNKGNFPGRFSGRQFSNSRSEMNVSTLELGDSALYLCASSFQTEAFFGQGTRLTVV.

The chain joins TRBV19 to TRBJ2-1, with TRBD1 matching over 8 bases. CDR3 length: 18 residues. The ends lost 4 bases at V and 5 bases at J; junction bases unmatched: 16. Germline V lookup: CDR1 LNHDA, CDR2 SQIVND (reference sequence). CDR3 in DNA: TGTGCCAGTAGTACTCACTCAGGGGGCTCCCCAAAGGACAATGAGCAGTTCTTC. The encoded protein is CASSTHSGGSPKDNEQFF. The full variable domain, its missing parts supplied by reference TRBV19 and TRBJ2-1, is DGGITQSPKYLFRKEGQNVTLSCEQNLNHDAMYWYRQDPGQGLRLIYYSQIVNDFQKGDIAEGYSVSREKKESFPLTVTSAQKNPTAFYLCASSTHSGGSPKDNEQFFGPGTRLTVL.

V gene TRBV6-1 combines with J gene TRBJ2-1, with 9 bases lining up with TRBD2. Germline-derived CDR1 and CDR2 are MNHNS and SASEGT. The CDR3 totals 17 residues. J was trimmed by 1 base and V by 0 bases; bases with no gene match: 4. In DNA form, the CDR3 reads TGTGCCAGCAGTGAAGCTCGAGCGGGAGGATCCTACAATGAGCAGTTCTTC. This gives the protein CASSEARAGGSYNEQFF.

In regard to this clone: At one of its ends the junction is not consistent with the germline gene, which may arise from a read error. CDR3 coding DNA: TGTGCCTGGAGCGTGGGGGGGCTGAGTCTCCAGAACTTC. Amino acid sequence: CAWSVGGLSLQNF. The chain uses TRBV30 and TRBJ2-5, with a possible D match to TRBD2 (7 bases). The length of the CDR3 is 13 residues. The germline gives CDR1 GTSNPN, CDR2 SVGIG (reference sequence).

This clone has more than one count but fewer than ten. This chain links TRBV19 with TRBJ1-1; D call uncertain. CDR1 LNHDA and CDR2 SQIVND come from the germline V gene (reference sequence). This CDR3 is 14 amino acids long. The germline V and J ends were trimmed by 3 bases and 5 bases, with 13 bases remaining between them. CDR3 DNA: TGTGCCAGTAGTATTCGGGATTTGGGGACTGAAGCTTTCTTT. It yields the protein CASSIRDLGTEAFF.

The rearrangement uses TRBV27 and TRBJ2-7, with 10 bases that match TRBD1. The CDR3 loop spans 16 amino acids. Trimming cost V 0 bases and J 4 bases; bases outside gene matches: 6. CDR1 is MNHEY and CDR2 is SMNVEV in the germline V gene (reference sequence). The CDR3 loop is CASSLSGTGVAYEQYF. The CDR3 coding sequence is TGTGCCAGCAGTTTATCGGGGACAGGGGTTGCGTACGAGCAGTACTTC.

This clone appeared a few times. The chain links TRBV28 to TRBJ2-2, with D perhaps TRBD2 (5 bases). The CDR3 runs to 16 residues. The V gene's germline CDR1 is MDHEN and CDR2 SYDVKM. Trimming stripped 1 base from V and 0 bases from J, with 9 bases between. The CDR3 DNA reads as TGTGCCAGCAGTTTATTCTCGGGGACGAACACCGGGGAGCTGTTTTTT. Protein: CASSLFSGTNTGELFF.

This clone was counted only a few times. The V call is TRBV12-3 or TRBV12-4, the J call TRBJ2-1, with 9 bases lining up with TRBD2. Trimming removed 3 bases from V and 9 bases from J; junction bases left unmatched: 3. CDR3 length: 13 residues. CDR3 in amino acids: CASSFQLAGEQFF. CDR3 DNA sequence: TGTGCCAGCAGTTTCCAACTAGCGGGTGAGCAGTTCTTC.

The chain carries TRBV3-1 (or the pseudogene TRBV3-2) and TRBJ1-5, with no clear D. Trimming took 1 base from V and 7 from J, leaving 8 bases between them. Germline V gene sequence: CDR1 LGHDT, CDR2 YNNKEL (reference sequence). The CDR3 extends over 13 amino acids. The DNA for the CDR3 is TGTGCCAGCAGCCAAGCCCCCCGGCAGCCCCAGCATTTT. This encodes CASSQAPRQPQHF.

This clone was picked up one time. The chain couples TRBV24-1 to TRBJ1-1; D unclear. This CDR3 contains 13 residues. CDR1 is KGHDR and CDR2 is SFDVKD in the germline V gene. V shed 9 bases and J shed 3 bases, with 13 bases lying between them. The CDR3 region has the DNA TGTGCCACCCAATTATATGAGGACACTGAAGCTTTCTTT. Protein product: CATQLYEDTEAFF.

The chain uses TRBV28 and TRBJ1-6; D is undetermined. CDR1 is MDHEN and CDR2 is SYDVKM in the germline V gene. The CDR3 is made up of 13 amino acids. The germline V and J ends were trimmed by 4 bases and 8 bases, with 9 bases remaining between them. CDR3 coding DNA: TGTGCCAGCAGTTCTAAGAGTTATTCACCCCTCCACTTT. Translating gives CASSSKSYSPLHF.

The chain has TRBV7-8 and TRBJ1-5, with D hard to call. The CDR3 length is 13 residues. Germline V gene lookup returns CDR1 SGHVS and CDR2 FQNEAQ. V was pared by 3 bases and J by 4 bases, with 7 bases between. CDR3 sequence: CASSLGENQPQHF. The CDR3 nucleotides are TGTGCCAGCAGCTTGGGAGAGAATCAGCCCCAGCATTTT.

The chain's CDR3 is CASSVGAGAYEQYF. The CDR3 region has the DNA TGTGCCAGCAGCGTAGGGGCGGGGGCCTACGAGCAGTACTTC. The chain recombines TRBV9 with TRBJ2-7; 7 nucleotides match TRBD2. The germline V gene encodes CDR1 SGDLS and CDR2 YYNGEE. This CDR3 has 14 amino acids. V lost 0 bases, J lost 2 bases, and 2 bases stayed unmatched.

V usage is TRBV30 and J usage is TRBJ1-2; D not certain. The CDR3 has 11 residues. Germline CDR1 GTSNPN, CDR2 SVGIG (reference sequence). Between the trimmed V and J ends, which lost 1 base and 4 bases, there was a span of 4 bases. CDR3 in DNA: TGTGCCTGGAGTGCGGGCTATGGCTACACCTTC. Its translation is CAWSAGYGYTF. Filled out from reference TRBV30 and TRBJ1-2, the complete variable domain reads SQTIHQWPATLVQPVGSPLSLECTVEGTSNPNLYWYRQAAGRGLQLLFYSVGIGQISSEVPQNLSASRPQDRQFILSSKKLLLSDSGFYLCAWSAGYGYTFGSGTRLTVV.

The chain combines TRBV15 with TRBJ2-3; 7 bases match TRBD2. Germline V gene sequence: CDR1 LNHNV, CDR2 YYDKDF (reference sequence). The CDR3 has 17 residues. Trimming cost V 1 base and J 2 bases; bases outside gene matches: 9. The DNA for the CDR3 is TGTGCCACCAGCAGAGGGAGCTGGCGGGAGAACACAGATACGCAGTATTTT. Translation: CATSRGSWRENTDTQYF. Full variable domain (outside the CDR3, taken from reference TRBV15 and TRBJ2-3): DAMVIQNPRYQVTQFGKPVTLSCSQTLNHNVMYWYQQKSSQAPKLLFHYYDKDFNNEADTPDNFQSRRPNTSFCFLDIRSPGLGDTAMYLCATSRGSWRENTDTQYFGPGTRLTVL.

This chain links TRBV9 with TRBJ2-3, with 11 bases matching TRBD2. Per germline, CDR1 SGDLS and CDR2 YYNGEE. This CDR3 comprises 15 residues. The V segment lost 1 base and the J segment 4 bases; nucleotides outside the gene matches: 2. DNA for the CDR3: TGTGCCAGCAGCGTAACTAGCGGGGGTGCAGATACGCAGTATTTT. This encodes CASSVTSGGADTQYF.

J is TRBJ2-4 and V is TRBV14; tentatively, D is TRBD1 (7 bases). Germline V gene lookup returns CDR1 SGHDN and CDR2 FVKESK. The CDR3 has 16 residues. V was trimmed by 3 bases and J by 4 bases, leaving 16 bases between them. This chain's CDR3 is CASSQSRGVGKNIQYF. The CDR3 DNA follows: TGTGCCAGCAGCCAGAGCAGGGGGGTTGGGAAAAACATTCAGTACTTC.

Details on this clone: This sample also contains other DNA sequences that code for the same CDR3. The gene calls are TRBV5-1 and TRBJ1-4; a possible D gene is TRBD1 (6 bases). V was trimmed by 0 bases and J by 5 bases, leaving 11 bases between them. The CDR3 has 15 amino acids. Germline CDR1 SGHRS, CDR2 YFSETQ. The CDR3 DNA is TGCGCCAGCAGCTTGGAGGGCAGGGGAAATGAAAAACTGTTTTTT. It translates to CASSLEGRGNEKLFF.